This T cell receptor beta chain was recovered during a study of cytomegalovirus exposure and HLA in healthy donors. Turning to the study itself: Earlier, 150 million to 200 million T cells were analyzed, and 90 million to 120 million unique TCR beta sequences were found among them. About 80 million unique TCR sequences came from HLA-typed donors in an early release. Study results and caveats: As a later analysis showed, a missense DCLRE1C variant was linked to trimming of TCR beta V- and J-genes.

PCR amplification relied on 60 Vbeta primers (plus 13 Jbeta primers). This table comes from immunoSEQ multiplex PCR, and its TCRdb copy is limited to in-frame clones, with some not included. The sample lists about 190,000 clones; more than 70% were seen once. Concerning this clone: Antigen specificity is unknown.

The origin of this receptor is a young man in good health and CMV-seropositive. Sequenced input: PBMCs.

This CDR3 is CASSFGAGDMNTEAFF. DNA of the CDR3: TGTGCCAGCAGTTTTGGAGCAGGGGACATGAACACTGAAGCTTTCTTT. The V gene is TRBV28, the J gene TRBJ1-1; a weak D match, TRBD1 (6 bases). CDR1 is MDHEN and CDR2 is SYDVKM in the germline V gene. The V end was cut by 3 bases, the J end by 0 bases, with 14 bases between. The CDR3 spans 16 residues.